This entry lists 17 T cell receptor beta chains sequenced from one sample in a study of identifying expanded T cells in peripheral blood. TCRdb keeps only in-frame clones here, not all; method: immunoSEQ multiplex PCR. In the table there are about 130,000 clones, 75% to 90% of which are singletons. The material sequenced was blood. These receptors were obtained from a person aged 18 to 75 in good health.

This sequence joins TRBV7-9 and TRBJ2-5, with D perhaps matching TRBD2 (6 bases). V lost 2 bases, J lost 5 bases, and 21 bases lay in between. The CDR3 contains 17 residues. In germline, CDR1 is SEHNR, CDR2 FQNEAQ (reference sequence). The chain's CDR3 is CASSLYGGYGDPETQYF. In nucleotides, the CDR3 is TGTGCCAGCAGCTTATATGGGGGGTATGGGGACCCCGAGACCCAGTACTTC. Drawing the rest from reference TRBV7-9 and TRBJ2-5, the complete variable domain is DTGVSQNPRHKITKRGQNVTFRCDPISEHNRLYWYRQTLGQGPEFLTYFQNEAQLEKSRLLSDRFSAERPKGSFSTLEIQRTEQGDSAMYLCASSLYGGYGDPETQYFGPGTRLLVL.

This clone was observed a handful of times. The rearrangement joins TRBV14 to TRBJ2-7, with 9 bases that match TRBD1. Germline CDR1 and CDR2: SGHDN and FVKESK. The trim removed 6 bases at V and 3 bases at J, leaving 12 bases unmatched. There are 16 residues in the CDR3. The CDR3 here is CASSRPMGQGDYEQYF. The CDR3 DNA sequence: TGTGCCAGCAGTCGACCTATGGGACAGGGAGACTACGAGCAGTACTTC.

The chain recombines TRBV6-1 with TRBJ2-3; D could derive from TRBD1 or TRBD2 (5 bases each). Trimming stripped 8 bases from V and 6 bases from J, with 21 bases between. Germline-derived CDR1 and CDR2 are MNHNS and SASEGT. This CDR3 is 15 amino acids long. CDR3 protein: CASPYQGVDGDTQYF. CDR3 DNA sequence: TGTGCCAGCCCTTATCAGGGAGTCGATGGGGATACGCAGTATTTT.

The chain links TRBV6-5 to TRBJ2-1, with 9 positions matching TRBD2. The germline V gene has CDR1 MNHEY and CDR2 SVGAGI. J was trimmed by 14 bases and V by 5 bases; bases with no gene match: 10. This CDR3 is 13 amino acids long. In DNA, the CDR3 is TGTGCCAGCAGTGGGCAAATAGCGGGAGAAAAGTTCTTC. Translated: CASSGQIAGEKFF.

This clone was detected many times. The rearrangement uses TRBV4-1 and TRBJ1-5; D is perhaps TRBD1 (5 bases). The V end lost 1 base, the J end lost 6 bases, and 16 bases lay between the germline ends. Germline CDR1 and CDR2: MGHRA and YSYEKL. This CDR3 has 16 amino acids. The CDR3 nucleotides are TGCGCCAGCAGCCAAGCAATGGTAAGGGGTCCTCAGCCCCAGCATTTT. It codes for CASSQAMVRGPQPQHF.

The rearrangement links TRBV15 to TRBJ2-7; D is perhaps TRBD1 (6 bases). This CDR3 spans 14 amino acids. The germline CDR1 and CDR2 sequences are LNHNV and YYDKDF (reference sequence). Trimming shortened V by 2 bases and J by 4 bases, and 12 bases separated the two germline ends. This chain's CDR3 is CATSRTTQGYEQYF. CDR3 nucleotide sequence: TGTGCCACCAGCAGAACTACACAGGGTTACGAGCAGTACTTC.

The chain uses TRBV5-1 and TRBJ2-7; 12 bases match TRBD1. The CDR3 extends over 15 amino acids. CDR1 is SGHRS, CDR2 YFSETQ, per germline. V dropped 5 bases and J dropped 3; count of bases not matched to a gene: 6. The CDR3 sequence: CASRPGTGGLYEQYF. CDR3 nucleotide sequence: TGCGCCAGCAGGCCCGGGACAGGGGGCCTCTACGAGCAGTACTTC.

V usage is TRBV10-3 and J usage is TRBJ2-6; no firm D call. The CDR3 spans 18 residues. CDR1 and CDR2 (germline): ENHRY, SYGVKD. V lost 2 bases and J 0 bases, leaving 14 bases between the germline ends. This CDR3 reads CAISELRRVGSGANVLTF. The CDR3 coding sequence is TGTGCCATCAGTGAGCTTCGTCGGGTGGGCTCTGGGGCCAACGTCCTGACTTTC.

The chain uses TRBV19 and TRBJ1-1; 8 positions match TRBD1. Trimming removed 5 bases from V and 6 bases from J; junction bases left unmatched: 20. The CDR3 sequence is 18 residues long. Germline V lookup: CDR1 LNHDA, CDR2 SQIVND (reference sequence). CDR3 loop: CASSLRPPGQARGAEAFF. CDR3 coding DNA: TGTGCCAGTAGTCTCCGACCCCCGGGACAGGCCCGAGGCGCTGAAGCTTTCTTT.

This clone was counted once. V is TRBV6-1 and J is TRBJ1-1; 8 nucleotides match TRBD1. CDR3 size: 15 residues. Germline lookup yields CDR1 MNHNS and CDR2 SASEGT. The junction had 3 bases not matched to a gene; V was cut back by 0 bases and J by 3 bases. CDR3 loop: CASSEAGTGHTEAFF. The CDR3 coding sequence is TGTGCCAGCAGTGAAGCCGGGACAGGACACACTGAAGCTTTCTTT.

V gene TRBV10-2 combines with J gene TRBJ2-1; D is unclear. Trimming cost V 2 bases and J 9 bases, with 11 bases left between them. The CDR3 loop spans 13 amino acids. Germline CDR1 is WSHSY and CDR2 is SAAADI. CDR3 loop: CASSETAAGEQFF. The DNA of the CDR3 is TGCGCCAGCAGTGAGACGGCGGCTGGTGAGCAGTTCTTC.

The rearrangement links TRBV10-3 to TRBJ2-7; D remains ambiguous. The CDR3 is made up of 12 amino acids. Germline CDR1 ENHRY, CDR2 SYGVKD. Trimming cost V 2 bases and J 5 bases, with 7 bases left between them. The CDR3 spells CAISEGVNEQYF. The CDR3 bases are TGTGCCATCAGTGAGGGAGTCAACGAGCAGTACTTC.

V is TRBV10-3 and J is TRBJ2-3; 7 positions match TRBD1. The CDR3 is 13 amino acids. CDR1 and CDR2 (germline): ENHRY, SYGVKD. The V gene end was trimmed by 6 bases and the J gene end by 5 bases; junction bases not matched to a gene: 5. CDR3 in DNA: TGTGCCATCAGCCGGGACAGTATAGATACGCAGTATTTT. Encoded protein: CAISRDSIDTQYF.

J is TRBJ1-6 and V is TRBV28; TRBD1 matches 8 bases. CDR3 size: 12 residues. Germline loops: CDR1 MDHEN, CDR2 SYDVKM. V shed 10 bases and J 10 bases; nucleotides not matched to a gene: 6. The CDR3 here is CATGQGGSPLHF. The CDR3 nucleotides are TGTGCCACCGGACAGGGTGGGTCACCCCTCCACTTT.

V usage is TRBV18 and J usage is TRBJ1-2; 10 nucleotides align to TRBD1. Trimming cost V 6 bases and J 4 bases; bases outside gene matches: 14. Germline V gene data show CDR1 as KGHSH and CDR2 as LQKENI. The CDR3 covers 17 residues. CDR3: CASSSGTGESGGYGYTF. In DNA form, the CDR3 reads TGTGCCAGCTCTTCCGGGACAGGGGAATCCGGGGGCTATGGCTACACCTTC.

The rearrangement joins TRBV7-2 to TRBJ2-1; 9 bases line up with TRBD1. This CDR3 has 16 amino acids. CDR1 SGHTA and CDR2 FQGNSA come from the germline V gene. The junction had 9 bases not matched to a gene; V was cut back by 4 bases and J by 5 bases. The CDR3 nucleotides are TGTGCCAGCAGCTATTCTCCGGGACAGGGTGACAATGAGCAGTTCTTC. Protein sequence: CASSYSPGQGDNEQFF.

The chain carries TRBV7-8 and TRBJ2-3; 9 nucleotides agree with TRBD2. There are 16 residues in the CDR3. Trimming at V came to 3 bases and at J to 1 base, leaving 5 bases not matched to a gene. The V gene's germline CDR1 is SGHVS and CDR2 FQNEAQ. The CDR3 nucleotides read TGTGCCAGCAGCTTTCTCTTAGCGGGGGGCACAGATACGCAGTATTTT. This sequence encodes CASSFLLAGGTDTQYF.